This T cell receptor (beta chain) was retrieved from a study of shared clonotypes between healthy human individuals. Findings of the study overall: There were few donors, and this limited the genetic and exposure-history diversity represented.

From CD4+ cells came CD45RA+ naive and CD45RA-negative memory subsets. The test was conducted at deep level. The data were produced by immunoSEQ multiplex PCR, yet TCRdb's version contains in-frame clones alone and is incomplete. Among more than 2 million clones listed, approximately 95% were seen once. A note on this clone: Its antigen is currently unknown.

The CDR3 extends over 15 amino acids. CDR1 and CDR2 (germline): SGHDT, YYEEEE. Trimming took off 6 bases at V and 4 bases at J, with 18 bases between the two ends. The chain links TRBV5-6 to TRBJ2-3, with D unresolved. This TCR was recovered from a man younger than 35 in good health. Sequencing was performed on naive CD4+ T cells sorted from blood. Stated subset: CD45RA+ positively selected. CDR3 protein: CASTNSRILADTQYF. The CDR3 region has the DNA TGTGCCAGCACCAATTCTAGGATTTTGGCAGATACGCAGTATTTT.